What follows are 20 T cell receptor beta chains derived from one specimen sequenced in a study of blood T cell repertoires in COVID-19. Sequenced by immunoSEQ multiplex PCR; TCRdb stores in-frame clones only, minus some. The table has fewer than 200,000 clones, approximately 80% seen once. The sequencing input was PBMCs or T cells enriched from blood (not recorded which). These receptors all come from a woman aged 55-70 years with acute COVID-19.

This clone was recorded a few times. The chain is built from TRBV6-5 and TRBJ1-4, with 7 nucleotides matching TRBD1. CDR1 is MNHEY, CDR2 SVGAGI, per germline. This CDR3 comprises 13 residues. The trim removed 7 bases at V and 8 bases at J, leaving 7 bases unmatched. The CDR3 nucleotides read TGTGCCAGCAAAACGACAGGGAAGGAAAAACTGTTTTTT. Residues: CASKTTGKEKLFF.

The chain recombines TRBV3-1 (or the pseudogene TRBV3-2) with TRBJ1-2; no definite D call. The CDR3 has 15 amino acids. Per germline, CDR1 LGHDT and CDR2 YNNKEL (reference sequence). The V end was cut by 2 bases, the J end by 2 bases, with 12 bases between. CDR3 DNA: TGTGCCAGCAGCCAATTAAGCGTCCTCAACTATGGCTACACCTTC. As protein: CASSQLSVLNYGYTF.

V gene TRBV30 combines with J gene TRBJ1-2; D is undetermined. The germline V gene has CDR1 GTSNPN and CDR2 SVGIG (reference sequence). The V end was cut by 7 bases, the J end by 7 bases, with 7 bases between. This CDR3 is built from 9 residues. The CDR3 region is CASNFGYTF. Written as DNA, the CDR3 is TGTGCCTCCAATTTTGGCTACACCTTC.

The sample holds a few counts of this clone. The chain uses TRBV7-2 and TRBJ2-1; TRBD1 agrees at 7 bases. Per germline, CDR1 SGHTA and CDR2 FQGNSA. Trimming at V came to 6 bases and at J to 4 bases, leaving 6 bases not matched to a gene. The CDR3 is made up of 14 amino acids. CDR3 region: CASRNYRGYNEQFF. The CDR3 DNA follows: TGTGCCAGCAGAAACTACAGGGGATACAATGAGCAGTTCTTC.

The chain uses TRBV30 and TRBJ1-5; D perhaps matches TRBD1 (5 bases). Germline V lookup: CDR1 GTSNPN, CDR2 SVGIG (reference sequence). This CDR3 comprises 13 residues. V lost 0 bases, J lost 4 bases, and 7 bases lay in between. CDR3 amino acids: CAWSVDSNQPQHF. The CDR3 DNA is TGTGCCTGGAGTGTTGACAGTAATCAGCCCCAGCATTTT.

V gene TRBV2 combines with J gene TRBJ1-2; possibly TRBD1 for D (5 bases). CDR3 size: 14 residues. Trimming stripped 6 bases from V and 6 bases from J, with 17 bases between. Germline CDR1 SNHLY, CDR2 FYNNEI. CDR3 sequence: CASRATYLTDGYTF. The CDR3 bases are TGTGCCAGCAGGGCGACGTATTTGACAGATGGCTACACCTTC.

The J gene is TRBJ2-7, the V gene TRBV13; 8 nucleotides align to TRBD2. Germline lookup yields CDR1 PRHDT and CDR2 FYEKMQ (reference sequence). The CDR3 totals 14 residues. With 8 bases clipped from V and 2 bases from J, the junction kept 8 bases outside the gene matches. The CDR3 protein is CASGPGLGTYEQYF. CDR3 DNA: TGTGCCAGCGGACCGGGACTAGGGACCTACGAGCAGTACTTC.

The V gene is TRBV12-3 or TRBV12-4, the J gene TRBJ2-7; no clear D gene. V was cut by 4 bases and J by 8 bases, with 15 bases left in between. The CDR3 sequence is 13 residues long. The CDR3 DNA sequence: TGTGCCAGCAGTTCGTACGATAGAGTTAAGCAGTACTTC. Translating gives CASSSYDRVKQYF.

The chain joins TRBV5-1 to TRBJ1-3; D is uncertain. This CDR3 is built from 14 residues. Trimming removed 0 bases at V and 2 bases at J, with 6 bases between. Germline CDR1 reads SGHRS; CDR2 reads YFSETQ. The chain's CDR3 is CASSLDGAGNTIYF. In nucleotides, the CDR3 is TGCGCCAGCAGCTTGGACGGGGCTGGAAACACCATATATTTT.

The V call is TRBV27, the J call TRBJ1-5; D perhaps matches TRBD1 (6 bases). The CDR3 covers 15 residues. Per the germline V gene, CDR1 is MNHEY and CDR2 is SMNVEV (reference sequence). Deletions cut 1 base from V and 2 bases from J, with 9 bases between. DNA for the CDR3: TGTGCCAGCAGTTTATGGGCAGGGGGCAATCAGCCCCAGCATTTT. Its translation is CASSLWAGGNQPQHF.

The chain is built from TRBV11-2 and TRBJ1-1, with D possibly matching TRBD1 (6 bases). V dropped 2 bases and J dropped 7 bases, with 20 bases sitting between them. The germline V gene encodes CDR1 SGHAT and CDR2 FQNNGV. The CDR3 loop spans 16 amino acids. CDR3 in amino acids: CASSLRYSGDGIEAFF. The CDR3 DNA reads as TGTGCCAGCAGCTTACGGTACTCAGGGGACGGGATTGAAGCTTTCTTT. The variable domain in full, with the rest retrieved from reference TRBV11-2 and TRBJ1-1, is EAGVAQSPRYKIIEKRQSVAFWCNPISGHATLYWYQQILGQGPKLLIQFQNNGVVDDSQLPKDRFSAERLKGVDSTLKIQPAKLEDSAVYLCASSLRYSGDGIEAFFGQGTRLTVV.

This clone has just a few counts. The chain has TRBV7-9 and TRBJ2-7; 8 bases are shared with TRBD1. CDR3 length equals 13 residues. The V gene's germline CDR1 is SEHNR and CDR2 FQNEAQ (reference sequence). V was clipped by 4 bases and J by 5 bases; unmatched bases: 4. The chain's CDR3 is CASSSRGPDEQYF. The DNA of the CDR3 is TGTGCCAGCAGCTCCAGGGGGCCCGACGAGCAGTACTTC.

The genes are TRBV5-1 and TRBJ2-7; 8 nucleotides agree with TRBD1. Germline V CDR1 and CDR2: SGHRS, YFSETQ. J lost 5 bases, V lost 4 bases, and 14 bases had no gene match. The CDR3 runs 16 residues. In DNA, the CDR3 is TGCGCCAGCAGCGGGGGCTGGACAGGGTTTAAAGACGAGCAGTACTTC. It translates to CASSGGWTGFKDEQYF.

V is TRBV14 and J is TRBJ1-2; no definite D call. This CDR3 is built from 13 residues. Trimming stripped 6 bases from V and 3 bases from J, with 11 bases between. The germline V gene encodes CDR1 SGHDN and CDR2 FVKESK. The DNA for the CDR3 is TGTGCCAGCAGTATGAACACGTACTATGGCTACACCTTC. Protein: CASSMNTYYGYTF.

This CDR3 is CASSTSSAGGSYNEQFF. In DNA, the CDR3 is TGTGCCAGTAGTACCTCCTCAGCGGGAGGGTCCTACAATGAGCAGTTCTTC. The chain has TRBV19 and TRBJ2-1, with 10 bases lining up with TRBD2. This CDR3 has 17 amino acids. V trimming: 4 bases; J trimming: 1 base; junction bases outside the gene matches: 7. Germline V lookup: CDR1 LNHDA, CDR2 SQIVND (reference sequence).

The V call is TRBV4-3, the J call TRBJ1-5; D gene ambiguous. Trimming removed 3 bases at V and 6 bases at J, with 9 bases between. This CDR3 region has 13 residues. Germline loops: CDR1 LGHNA, CDR2 YSLEER. CDR3 sequence reads: CASSQERSQPQHF. CDR3 in DNA: TGCGCCAGCAGCCAGGAGAGGTCTCAGCCCCAGCATTTT.

The CDR3 protein is CASSLVGTGVGIVQYF. In DNA, the CDR3 is TGTGCCAGCAGCTTAGTGGGGACAGGGGTGGGGATAGTGCAGTATTTT. The chain employs TRBV11-2 and TRBJ2-3, with 10 bases aligning to TRBD1. The CDR3 contains 16 residues. V trimming: 1 base; J trimming: 11 bases; junction bases outside the gene matches: 12. Germline CDR1 is SGHAT and CDR2 is FQNNGV.

V is TRBV7-2 and J is TRBJ1-4; the D is unclear. The germline gives CDR1 SGHTA, CDR2 FQGNSA. This CDR3 is built from 15 residues. The V and J ends lost 3 bases and 0 bases respectively, with 8 bases between them. The CDR3 DNA reads TGTGCCAGCAGCTTCCAAGCTGCAACTAATGAAAAACTGTTTTTT. Translating it yields CASSFQAATNEKLFF.

This chain links TRBV14 with TRBJ2-5; TRBD2 is a possible D gene (6 bases). Germline lookup yields CDR1 SGHDN and CDR2 FVKESK. Trimming stripped 4 bases from V and 3 bases from J, with 18 bases between. The CDR3 totals 16 residues. CDR3 nucleotides: TGTGCCAGCAGCCCGCCACGTGGGAGGATTAAAGAGACCCAGTACTTC. The encoded protein is CASSPPRGRIKETQYF.

The chain carries TRBV5-1 and TRBJ1-1, with TRBD1 matching over 7 bases. Germline lookup yields CDR1 SGHRS and CDR2 YFSETQ. The CDR3 length is 16 residues. With 0 bases clipped from V and 5 bases from J, the junction kept 10 bases outside the gene matches. The CDR3 here is CASSLGQGHRQTEAFF. CDR3 sequence (DNA): TGCGCCAGCAGCTTGGGACAGGGCCACCGTCAAACTGAAGCTTTCTTT.